What follows are 14 T cell receptor beta chains derived from one specimen sequenced in a study of CD8+ T cells in alopecia areata. Reverse transcription of extracted RNA yielded cDNA, which provided the sequencing template. The data were produced by immunoSEQ multiplex PCR, yet TCRdb's version contains in-frame clones alone and is incomplete. This sample yields over 150,000 clones, of which approximately 57% are seen a single time; about 14% belongs to the top ten. Treatment meaning: oral pan-JAK inhibitor, 5-10 mg twice daily. Here the sequenced sample was CD4+ T cells sorted from blood, taken at week 24, from a patient treated with tofacitinib. The receptors shown here come from a human donor with alopecia areata.

The genes are TRBV7-9 and TRBJ1-6; D gene unclear. The CDR3 loop spans 14 amino acids. Germline CDR1 reads SEHNR; CDR2 reads FQNEAQ (reference sequence). Trimming shortened V by 4 bases and J by 7 bases, and 11 bases separated the two germline ends. CDR3 sequence reads: CASSSGLLNSPLHF. In nucleotides, the CDR3 is TGTGCCAGCAGCTCGGGTCTTTTAAATTCACCCCTCCACTTT.

This clone was observed once. V and J are TRBV2 and TRBJ1-6; the D gene is possibly TRBD1 (5 bases). Between the trimmed V and J ends, which lost 3 bases and 5 bases, there was a span of 11 bases. CDR1 and CDR2 (germline): SNHLY, FYNNEI. CDR3 length equals 15 residues. In nucleotides, the CDR3 is TGTGCCAGCAGTGATGTGGCAGGGAATAATTCACCCCTCCACTTT. Its protein is CASSDVAGNNSPLHF. Variable domain in full (rest from reference TRBV2 and TRBJ1-6): EPEVTQTPSHQVTQMGQEVILRCVPISNHLYFYWYRQILGQKVEFLVSFYNNEISEKSEIFDDQFSVERPDGSNFTLKIRSTKLEDSAMYFCASSDVAGNNSPLHFGNGTRLTVT.

V is TRBV19 and J is TRBJ1-5; 7 bases match TRBD1. Germline loops: CDR1 LNHDA, CDR2 SQIVND (reference sequence). This CDR3 contains 13 residues. Losses at the gene ends were 3 bases for V and 15 bases for J; bases not matched to a gene: 11. The DNA for the CDR3 is TGTGCCAGTAGTATTCTCCGGGACAGTGAAATGCATTTT. Its translation is CASSILRDSEMHF.

DNA of the CDR3: TGTGCCAGCAGTGACGCCGGGACTACCGAGACCCAGTACTTC. Encoded protein: CASSDAGTTETQYF. The rearrangement uses TRBV6-5 and TRBJ2-5; 7 nucleotides match TRBD2. Trimming cost V 5 bases and J 5 bases; bases outside gene matches: 8. The CDR3 contains 14 residues. Germline V gene data show CDR1 as MNHEY and CDR2 as SVGAGI.

This clone was recorded only once. This chain links TRBV30 with TRBJ2-3; a weak D match, TRBD2 (6 bases). V was trimmed by 5 bases and J by 2 bases, leaving 11 bases between them. The CDR3 loop spans 13 amino acids. Germline V lookup: CDR1 GTSNPN, CDR2 SVGIG (reference sequence). As DNA, the CDR3 is TGTGCCTGGGAAGGAGGGTCCACAGATACGCAGTATTTT. It specifies CAWEGGSTDTQYF.

The rearrangement joins TRBV4-1 to TRBJ2-7, with 7 nucleotides matching TRBD1. Germline V gene data show CDR1 as MGHRA and CDR2 as YSYEKL. The CDR3 covers 13 residues. V dropped 5 bases and J dropped 4; count of bases not matched to a gene: 5. For the CDR3, the DNA is TGCGCCAGCAGCTTTGACAGGGATTACGAGCAGTACTTC. Its protein is CASSFDRDYEQYF.

The chain combines TRBV7-9 with TRBJ2-3, with D possibly being TRBD1 (6 bases). Germline CDR1 is SEHNR and CDR2 is FQNEAQ (reference sequence). This CDR3 has 15 residues. Trimming shortened V by 5 bases and J by 0 bases, and 12 bases separated the two germline ends. The CDR3 DNA sequence: TGTGCCAGCAGCGCCCAGGACAGTAGCACAGATACGCAGTATTTT. The encoded protein is CASSAQDSSTDTQYF.

V is TRBV29-1 and J is TRBJ1-2; 7 nucleotides align to TRBD1. V dropped 4 bases and J dropped 6; count of bases not matched to a gene: 2. Germline V gene sequence: CDR1 SQVTM, CDR2 ANQGSEA. The CDR3 is made up of 11 amino acids. The CDR3 protein is CSVVGTDGYTF. CDR3 nucleotide sequence: TGCAGCGTTGTAGGGACAGATGGCTACACCTTC.

The chain combines TRBV4-1 with TRBJ2-7; perhaps TRBD1 as D (6 bases). The length of the CDR3 is 16 residues. Between the trimmed V and J ends, which lost 0 bases and 7 bases, there was a span of 19 bases. The V gene's germline CDR1 is MGHRA and CDR2 YSYEKL. CDR3 bases: TGCGCCAGCAGCCAAGACGCTATGGGGGCGGCTTGGGAGCAGTACTTC. Residues: CASSQDAMGAAWEQYF.

The V gene is TRBV7-9, the J gene TRBJ1-5; weak D call: TRBD1 (6 bases). V was pared by 1 base and J by 6 bases, with 7 bases between. CDR3 size: 13 residues. Germline V gene data show CDR1 as SEHNR and CDR2 as FQNEAQ (reference sequence). As DNA, the CDR3 is TGTGCCAGCAGCTTAGAGGGGGGTCAGCCCCAGCATTTT. Protein product: CASSLEGGQPQHF.

The chain combines TRBV30 with TRBJ1-4; no clear D. The V end was cut by 0 bases, the J end by 6 bases, with 5 bases between. The CDR3 covers 12 residues. Germline V gene lookup returns CDR1 GTSNPN and CDR2 SVGIG (reference sequence). The CDR3 is CAWSVQHEKLFF. The CDR3 DNA reads as TGTGCCTGGAGTGTACAGCATGAAAAACTGTTTTTT.

This clone was seen only once. This chain joins TRBV7-2 and TRBJ1-2, with 7 bases fitting TRBD1. This CDR3 is 14 amino acids long. Trimming removed 4 bases from V and 3 bases from J; junction bases left unmatched: 5. Germline V lookup: CDR1 SGHTA, CDR2 FQGNSA. In nucleotides, the CDR3 is TGTGCCAGCAGCTCGGGACAGTCAGACTATGGCTACACCTTC. The encoded protein is CASSSGQSDYGYTF.

The V call is TRBV4-2, the J call TRBJ2-4; TRBD2 matches at 8 bases. Germline lookup yields CDR1 LGHNA and CDR2 YNFKEQ. The V gene end was trimmed by 2 bases and the J gene end by 1 base; junction bases not matched to a gene: 7. This CDR3 contains 17 residues. The CDR3 region is CASSQPAGDIAKNIQYF. DNA for the CDR3: TGTGCCAGCAGCCAACCAGCGGGGGATATCGCCAAAAACATTCAGTACTTC.

Only a few counts were recorded for this clone. V usage is TRBV11-3 and J usage is TRBJ1-4; no clear D. The CDR3 loop spans 15 amino acids. V gave up 2 bases and J gave up 2 bases, with 9 bases separating them. Germline V gives CDR1 SGHNT, CDR2 YENEEA. The DNA for the CDR3 is TGTGCCAGCAGCTTACGGGGTGGCACTAATGAAAAACTGTTTTTT. Its translation: CASSLRGGTNEKLFF.